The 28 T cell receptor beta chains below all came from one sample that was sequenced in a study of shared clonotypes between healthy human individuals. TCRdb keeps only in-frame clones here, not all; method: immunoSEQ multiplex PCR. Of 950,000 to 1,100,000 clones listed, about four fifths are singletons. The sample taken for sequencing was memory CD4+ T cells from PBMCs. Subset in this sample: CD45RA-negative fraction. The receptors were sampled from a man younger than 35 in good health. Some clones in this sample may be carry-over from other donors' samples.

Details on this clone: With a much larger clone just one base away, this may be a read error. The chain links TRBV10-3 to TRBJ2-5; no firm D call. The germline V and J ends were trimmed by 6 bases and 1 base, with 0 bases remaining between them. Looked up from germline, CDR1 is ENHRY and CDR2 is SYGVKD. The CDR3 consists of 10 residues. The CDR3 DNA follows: TGTGCCATCAGCCAAGAGACCCAGTACTTC. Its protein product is CAISQETQYF.

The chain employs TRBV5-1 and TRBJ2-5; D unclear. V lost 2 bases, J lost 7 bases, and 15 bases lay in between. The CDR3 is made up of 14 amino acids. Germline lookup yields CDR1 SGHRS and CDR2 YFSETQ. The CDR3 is CASSFEALSRTQYF. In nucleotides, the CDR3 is TGCGCCAGCAGCTTTGAGGCGCTGTCCCGGACCCAGTACTTC.

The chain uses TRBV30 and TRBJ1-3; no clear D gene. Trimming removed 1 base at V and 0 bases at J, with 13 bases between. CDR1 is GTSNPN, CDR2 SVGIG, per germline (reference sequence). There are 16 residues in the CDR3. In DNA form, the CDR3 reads TGTGCCTGGAGTGCCTATAGGGCTGTCTCTGGAAACACCATATATTTT. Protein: CAWSAYRAVSGNTIYF.

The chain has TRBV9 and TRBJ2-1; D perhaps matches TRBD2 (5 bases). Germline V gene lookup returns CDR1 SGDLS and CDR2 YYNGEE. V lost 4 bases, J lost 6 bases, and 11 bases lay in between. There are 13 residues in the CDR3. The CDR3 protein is CASSLRDRNEQFF. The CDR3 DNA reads TGTGCCAGCAGCCTCCGGGATCGCAATGAGCAGTTCTTC.

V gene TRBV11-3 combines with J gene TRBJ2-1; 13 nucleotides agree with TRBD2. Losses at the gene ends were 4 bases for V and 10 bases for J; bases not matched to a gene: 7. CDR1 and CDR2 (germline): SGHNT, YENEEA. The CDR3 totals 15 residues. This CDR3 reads CASSSGLAGVGEQFF. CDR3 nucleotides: TGTGCCAGCAGCTCAGGACTAGCGGGAGTCGGGGAGCAGTTCTTC.

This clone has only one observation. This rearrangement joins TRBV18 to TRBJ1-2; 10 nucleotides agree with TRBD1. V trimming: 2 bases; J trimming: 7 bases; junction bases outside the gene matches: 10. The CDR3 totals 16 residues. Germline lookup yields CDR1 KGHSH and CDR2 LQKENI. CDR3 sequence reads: CASSPLGTGDPGGYTF. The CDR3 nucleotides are TGTGCCAGCTCACCATTGGGGACAGGGGATCCCGGTGGCTACACCTTC.

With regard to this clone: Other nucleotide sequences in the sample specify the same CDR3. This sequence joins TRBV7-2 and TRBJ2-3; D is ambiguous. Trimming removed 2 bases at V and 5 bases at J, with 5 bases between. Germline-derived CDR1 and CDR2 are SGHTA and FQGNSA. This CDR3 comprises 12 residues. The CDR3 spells CASSLSQDTQYF. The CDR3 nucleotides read TGTGCCAGCAGCTTAAGTCAAGATACGCAGTATTTT.

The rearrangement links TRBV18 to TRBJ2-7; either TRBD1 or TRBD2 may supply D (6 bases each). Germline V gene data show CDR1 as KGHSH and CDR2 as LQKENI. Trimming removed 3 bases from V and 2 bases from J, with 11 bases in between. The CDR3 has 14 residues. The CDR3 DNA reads TGTGCCAGCTCACCGACTAGGGGGACCTACGAGCAGTACTTC. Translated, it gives CASSPTRGTYEQYF.

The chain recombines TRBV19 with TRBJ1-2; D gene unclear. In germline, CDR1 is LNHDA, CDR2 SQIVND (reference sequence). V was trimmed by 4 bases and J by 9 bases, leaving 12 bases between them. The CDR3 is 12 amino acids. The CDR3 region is CASSNAMLSYTF. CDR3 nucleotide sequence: TGTGCCAGTAGTAATGCGATGTTAAGCTACACCTTC.

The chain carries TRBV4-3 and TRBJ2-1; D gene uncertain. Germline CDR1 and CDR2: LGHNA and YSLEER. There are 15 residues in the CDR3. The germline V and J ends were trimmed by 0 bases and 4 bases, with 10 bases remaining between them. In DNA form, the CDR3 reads TGCGCCAGCAGCCAAGATCGCAGGAGTTACAATGAGCAGTTCTTC. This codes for CASSQDRRSYNEQFF.

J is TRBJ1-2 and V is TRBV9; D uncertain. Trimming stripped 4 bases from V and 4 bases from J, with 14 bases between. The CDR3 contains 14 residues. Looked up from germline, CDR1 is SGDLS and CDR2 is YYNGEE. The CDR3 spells CASSQKDAIYGYTF. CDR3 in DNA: TGTGCCAGCAGCCAGAAGGACGCCATCTATGGCTACACCTTC. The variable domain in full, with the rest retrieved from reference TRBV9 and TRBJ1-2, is DSGVTQTPKHLITATGQRVTLRCSPRSGDLSVYWYQQSLDQGLQFLIQYYNGEERAKGNILERFSAQQFPDLHSELNLSSLELGDSALYFCASSQKDAIYGYTFGSGTRLTVV.

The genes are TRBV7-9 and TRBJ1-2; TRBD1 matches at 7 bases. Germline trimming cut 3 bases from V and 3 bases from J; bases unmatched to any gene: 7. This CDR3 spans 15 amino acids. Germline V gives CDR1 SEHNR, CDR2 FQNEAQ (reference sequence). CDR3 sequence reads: CASSLLGGKDYGYTF. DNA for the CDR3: TGTGCCAGCAGCTTGTTAGGGGGCAAGGACTATGGCTACACCTTC.

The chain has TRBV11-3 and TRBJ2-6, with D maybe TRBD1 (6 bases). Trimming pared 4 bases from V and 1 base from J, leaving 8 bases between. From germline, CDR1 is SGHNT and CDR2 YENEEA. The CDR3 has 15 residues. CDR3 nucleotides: TGTGCCAGCAGCTCCGGACAGTCTGGGGCCAACGTCCTGACTTTC. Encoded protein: CASSSGQSGANVLTF. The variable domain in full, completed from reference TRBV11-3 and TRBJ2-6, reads EAGVVQSPRYKIIEKKQPVAFWCNPISGHNTLYWYLQNLGQGPELLIRYENEEAVDDSQLPKDRFSAERLKGVDSTLKIQPAELGDSAVYLCASSSGQSGANVLTFGAGSRLTVL.

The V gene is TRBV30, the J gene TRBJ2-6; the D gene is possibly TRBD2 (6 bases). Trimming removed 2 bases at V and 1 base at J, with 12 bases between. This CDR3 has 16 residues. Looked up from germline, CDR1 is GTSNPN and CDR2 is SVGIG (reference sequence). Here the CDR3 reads CAWSPWRVSGANVLTF. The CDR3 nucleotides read TGTGCCTGGAGTCCCTGGAGGGTTTCTGGGGCCAACGTCCTGACTTTC.

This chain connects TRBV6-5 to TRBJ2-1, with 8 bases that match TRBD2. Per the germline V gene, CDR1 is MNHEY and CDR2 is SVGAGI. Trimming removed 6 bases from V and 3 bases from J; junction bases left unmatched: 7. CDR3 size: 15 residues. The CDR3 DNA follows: TGTGCCAGCAGCCCGACTAGCGCGAGCTACAATGAGCAGTTCTTC. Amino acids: CASSPTSASYNEQFF.

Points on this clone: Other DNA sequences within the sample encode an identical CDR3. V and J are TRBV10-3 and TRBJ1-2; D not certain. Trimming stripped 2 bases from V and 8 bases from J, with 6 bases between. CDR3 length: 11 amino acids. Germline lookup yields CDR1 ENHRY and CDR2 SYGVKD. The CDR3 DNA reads TGTGCCATCAGTGAGAACAGAGGCTACACCTTC. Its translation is CAISENRGYTF.

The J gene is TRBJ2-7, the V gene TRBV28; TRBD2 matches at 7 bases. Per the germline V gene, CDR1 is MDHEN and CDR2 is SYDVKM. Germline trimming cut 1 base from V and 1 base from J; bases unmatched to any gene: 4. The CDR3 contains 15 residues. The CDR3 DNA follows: TGTGCCAGCAGTTTATTTTCTAGCGGTTCCTACGAGCAGTACTTC. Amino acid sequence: CASSLFSSGSYEQYF.

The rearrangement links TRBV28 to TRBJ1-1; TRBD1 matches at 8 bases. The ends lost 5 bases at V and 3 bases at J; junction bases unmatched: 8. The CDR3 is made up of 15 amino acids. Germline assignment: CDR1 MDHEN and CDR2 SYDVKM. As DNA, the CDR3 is TGTGCCAGCAGTACCCCCGGGACAGGTGACACTGAAGCTTTCTTT. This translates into CASSTPGTGDTEAFF.

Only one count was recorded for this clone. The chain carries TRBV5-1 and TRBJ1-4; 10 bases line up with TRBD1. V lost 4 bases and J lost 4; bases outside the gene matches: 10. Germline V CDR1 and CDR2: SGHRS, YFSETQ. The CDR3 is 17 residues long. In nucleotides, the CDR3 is TGCGCCAGCAGCGTGACAGGGGGCACGAATCTTAATGAAAAACTGTTTTTT. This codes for CASSVTGGTNLNEKLFF.

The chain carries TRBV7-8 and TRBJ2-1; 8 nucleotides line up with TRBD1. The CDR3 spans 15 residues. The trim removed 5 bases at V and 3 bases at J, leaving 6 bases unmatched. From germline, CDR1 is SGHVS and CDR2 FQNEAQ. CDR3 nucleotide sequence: TGTGCCAGCAGCCCGGACAGGGCCTTCTACAATGAGCAGTTCTTC. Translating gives CASSPDRAFYNEQFF. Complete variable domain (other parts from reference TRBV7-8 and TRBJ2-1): GAGVSQSPRYKVAKRGQDVALRCDPISGHVSLFWYQQALGQGPEFLTYFQNEAQLDKSGLPSDRFFAERPEGSVSTLKIQRTQQEDSAVYLCASSPDRAFYNEQFFGPGTRLTVL.

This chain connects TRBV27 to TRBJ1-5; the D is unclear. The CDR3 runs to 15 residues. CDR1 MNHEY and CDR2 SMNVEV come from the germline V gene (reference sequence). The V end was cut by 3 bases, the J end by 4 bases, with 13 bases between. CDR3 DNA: TGTGCCAGCAGTTTTGTTGGTAGGCCTAATCAGCCCCAGCATTTT. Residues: CASSFVGRPNQPQHF.

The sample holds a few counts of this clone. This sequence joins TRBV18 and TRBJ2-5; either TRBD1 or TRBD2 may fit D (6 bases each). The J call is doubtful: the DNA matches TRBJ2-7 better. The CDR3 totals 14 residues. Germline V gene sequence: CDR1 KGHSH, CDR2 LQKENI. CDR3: CASSRGAGTYEQYF. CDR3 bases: TGTGCCAGCTCACGGGGGGCGGGGACCTACGAGCAGTACTTC.

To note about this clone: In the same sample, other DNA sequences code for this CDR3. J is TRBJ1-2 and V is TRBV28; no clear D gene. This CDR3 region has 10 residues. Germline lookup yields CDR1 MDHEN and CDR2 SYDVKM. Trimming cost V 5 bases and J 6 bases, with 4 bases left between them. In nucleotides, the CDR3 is TGTGCCAGCAGTGCAAATGGCTACACCTTC. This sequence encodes CASSANGYTF.

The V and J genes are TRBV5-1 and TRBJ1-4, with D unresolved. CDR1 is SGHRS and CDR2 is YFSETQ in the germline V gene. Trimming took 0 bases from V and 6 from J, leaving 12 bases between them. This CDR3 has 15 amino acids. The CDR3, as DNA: TGCGCCAGCAGCTTGGTACGGGGTCGGGATGAAAAACTGTTTTTT. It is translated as CASSLVRGRDEKLFF.

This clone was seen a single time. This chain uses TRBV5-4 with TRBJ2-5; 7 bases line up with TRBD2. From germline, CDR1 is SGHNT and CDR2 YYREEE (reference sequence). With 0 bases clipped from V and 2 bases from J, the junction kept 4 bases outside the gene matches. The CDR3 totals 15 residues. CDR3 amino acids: CASSLASGLQETQYF. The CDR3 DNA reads TGTGCCAGCAGCTTGGCTAGCGGTTTACAAGAGACCCAGTACTTC.

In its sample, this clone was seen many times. The CDR3, as DNA: TGTGCCAGCAGCCCTGCAGGGGTTAAGGGCACTGAAGCTTTCTTT. Translation gives CASSPAGVKGTEAFF. The V call is TRBV7-9, the J call TRBJ1-1, with D possibly matching TRBD1 (6 bases). The CDR3 has 15 amino acids. Germline V gene lookup returns CDR1 SEHNR and CDR2 FQNEAQ (reference sequence). Trimming stripped 5 bases from V and 4 bases from J, with 17 bases between.

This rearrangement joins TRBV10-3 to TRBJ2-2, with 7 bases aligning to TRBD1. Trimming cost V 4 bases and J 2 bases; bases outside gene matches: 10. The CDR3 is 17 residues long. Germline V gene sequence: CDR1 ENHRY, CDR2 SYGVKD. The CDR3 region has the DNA TGTGCCATCAGTGCCTTATACAGGGGAACTAACACCGGGGAGCTGTTTTTT. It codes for CAISALYRGTNTGELFF.

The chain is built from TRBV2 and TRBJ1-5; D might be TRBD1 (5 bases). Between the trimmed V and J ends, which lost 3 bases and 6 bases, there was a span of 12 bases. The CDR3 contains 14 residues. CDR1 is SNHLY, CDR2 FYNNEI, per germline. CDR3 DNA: TGTGCCAGCAGTGAGTTGAGGGGTAGTCAGCCCCAGCATTTT. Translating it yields CASSELRGSQPQHF.